Listed here are 14 T cell receptor beta chains from one sample, sequenced in a study of technical replicates of blood from a handful of donors. Some clones are missing from TCRdb's copy, which holds only in-frame ones; the method was immunoSEQ multiplex PCR. The sample has tens of thousands of clones; approximately 98% are singletons. The sequencing input was T cells isolated from PBMCs. These receptors came from a human donor in good health.

The chain carries TRBV27 and TRBJ1-4, with 9 bases fitting TRBD1. CDR1 is MNHEY, CDR2 SMNVEV, per germline (reference sequence). The length of the CDR3 is 14 residues. The ends lost 3 bases at V and 8 bases at J; junction bases unmatched: 4. The CDR3 spells CASSFGQGNEKLFF. CDR3 nucleotide sequence: TGTGCCAGCAGTTTCGGACAGGGGAACGAAAAACTGTTTTTT.

This clone was seen just once. The chain is built from TRBV30 and TRBJ1-4; no clear D gene. Germline CDR1 is GTSNPN and CDR2 is SVGIG (reference sequence). The CDR3 loop spans 16 amino acids. V gave up 5 bases and J gave up 6 bases, with 22 bases separating them. CDR3 nucleotides: TGTGCCTGGGGAGGAGTGGACTCGAATGGGGATGAAAAACTGTTTTTT. This gives the protein CAWGGVDSNGDEKLFF.

This clone has only one observation. This rearrangement joins TRBV5-1 to TRBJ2-7, with 9 nucleotides matching TRBD1. Germline assignment: CDR1 SGHRS and CDR2 YFSETQ. The ends lost 5 bases at V and 2 bases at J; junction bases unmatched: 5. The CDR3 covers 14 residues. The CDR3 DNA follows: TGCGCCAGCAGTACGGGACAGGGAACCTACGAGCAGTACTTC. Protein: CASSTGQGTYEQYF.

V gene TRBV6-7 combines with J gene TRBJ1-5; D is possibly TRBD1 (5 bases). TRBV6-7 is flagged as an ORF with uncertain function. The CDR3 sequence is 16 residues long. Deletions cut 1 base from V and 7 bases from J, with 17 bases between. In nucleotides, the CDR3 is TGTGCCAGCAGTTACTACGGGGGGGTTTCGGGGCAGCCCCAGCATTTT. As protein: CASSYYGGVSGQPQHF.

The V call is TRBV10-3, the J call TRBJ2-1; TRBD1 might be the D (6 bases). Germline lookup yields CDR1 ENHRY and CDR2 SYGVKD. The V end lost 1 base, the J end lost 7 bases, and 8 bases lay between the germline ends. This CDR3 is 13 amino acids long. This chain's CDR3 is CAISEYRANEQFF. DNA for the CDR3: TGTGCCATCAGTGAGTACAGGGCTAATGAGCAGTTCTTC.

The chain combines TRBV28 with TRBJ1-1; D not certain. The CDR3 loop spans 13 amino acids. The germline CDR1 and CDR2 sequences are MDHEN and SYDVKM. Trimming shortened V by 3 bases and J by 4 bases, and 9 bases separated the two germline ends. Written as DNA, the CDR3 is TGTGCCAGCAGTTTTCAGGTTGGCACTGAAGCTTTCTTT. Protein product: CASSFQVGTEAFF. Supplemented by reference TRBV28 and TRBJ1-1, the full variable domain reads DVKVTQSSRYLVKRTGEKVFLECVQDMDHENMFWYRQDPGLGLRLIYFSYDVKMKEKGDIPEGYSVSREKKERFSLILESASTNQTSMYLCASSFQVGTEAFFGQGTRLTVV.

This clone was counted a single time. The chain combines TRBV5-6 with TRBJ2-6; TRBD1 might be the D (6 bases). Looked up from germline, CDR1 is SGHDT and CDR2 is YYEEEE. This CDR3 spans 18 amino acids. The ends were cut back, 2 bases at V and 0 bases at J, with 15 bases in the middle. CDR3: CASSFLGALSSGANVLTF. The CDR3, as DNA: TGTGCCAGCAGCTTTCTGGGGGCCCTTTCCTCTGGGGCCAACGTCCTGACTTTC.

V usage is TRBV5-1 and J usage is TRBJ2-3, with D unclear. V lost 2 bases, J lost 0 bases, and 10 bases lay in between. This CDR3 region has 15 residues. Germline V gene sequence: CDR1 SGHRS, CDR2 YFSETQ. The CDR3 loop is CASSFASSSTDTQYF. In DNA form, the CDR3 reads TGCGCCAGCAGCTTCGCAAGTAGTAGCACAGATACGCAGTATTTT. The complete variable domain, with remaining parts taken from reference TRBV5-1 and TRBJ2-3, reads KAGVTQTPRYLIKTRGQQVTLSCSPISGHRSVSWYQQTPGQGLQFLFEYFSETQRNKGNFPGRFSGRQFSNSRSEMNVSTLELGDSALYLCASSFASSSTDTQYFGPGTRLTVL.

The chain links TRBV5-1 to TRBJ2-5; D call uncertain. V was trimmed by 0 bases and J by 1 base, leaving 10 bases between them. Looked up from germline, CDR1 is SGHRS and CDR2 is YFSETQ. The length of the CDR3 is 15 residues. This CDR3 reads CASSLDLSTQETQYF. CDR3 nucleotide sequence: TGCGCCAGCAGCTTGGATCTATCAACCCAAGAGACCCAGTACTTC.

Only one count was recorded for this clone. The rearrangement uses TRBV4-3 and TRBJ2-7; the match to TRBD1 covers 8 bases. V was clipped by 1 base and J by 3 bases; unmatched bases: 5. The germline CDR1 and CDR2 sequences are LGHNA and YSLEER. CDR3 length: 15 amino acids. The CDR3 DNA follows: TGCGCCAGCAGCCAAGTGGGACAGGCGAACTACGAGCAGTACTTC. Translating it yields CASSQVGQANYEQYF.

The V and J genes are TRBV27 and TRBJ2-3; 10 bases line up with TRBD2. CDR3 length: 19 residues. The V and J ends lost 2 bases and 2 bases, in that order; junction bases with no gene match: 13. Germline-derived CDR1 and CDR2 are MNHEY and SMNVEV (reference sequence). The CDR3 nucleotides read TGTGCCAGCAGTTTACGGGTAGCGGGAGGCCCCATTTTCACAGATACGCAGTATTTT. Residues: CASSLRVAGGPIFTDTQYF.

V is TRBV29-1 and J is TRBJ2-3; TRBD2 matches at 7 bases. The V segment lost 6 bases and the J segment 13 bases; nucleotides outside the gene matches: 16. The length of the CDR3 is 13 residues. Germline CDR1 reads SQVTM; CDR2 reads ANQGSEA. CDR3 sequence reads: CSVYRTSDGEKYF. The CDR3 region has the DNA TGCAGCGTATACCGAACTAGCGATGGGGAGAAGTATTTT.

The chain combines TRBV11-2 with TRBJ2-3; 13 nucleotides line up with TRBD2. The CDR3 spans 16 residues. Germline trimming cut 7 bases from V and 1 base from J; bases unmatched to any gene: 5. The germline V gene encodes CDR1 SGHAT and CDR2 FQNNGV. The CDR3 DNA reads as TGTGCCAGCAAACTAGCGGGAGGGCCTGGCACAGATACGCAGTATTTT. Translating it yields CASKLAGGPGTDTQYF.

The chain combines TRBV6-5 with TRBJ2-7; 8 bases match TRBD1. V lost 6 bases, J lost 7 bases, and 2 bases stayed unmatched. CDR1 is MNHEY, CDR2 SVGAGI, per germline. The CDR3 loop spans 11 amino acids. DNA of the CDR3: TGTGCCAGCAGCCGGGACAGGGAGCAGTACTTC. As protein: CASSRDREQYF.